The sequence of this T cell receptor beta chain was determined in a study of cytomegalovirus exposure and HLA in healthy donors. Turning to the study itself: Ancestry clustering placed around 81% of several hundred genotyped donors in the Caucasian-associated cluster.

PCR employed 60 Vbeta and 13 Jbeta primers. The assay was immunoSEQ multiplex PCR, and TCRdb's table has in-frame clones only and misses some. There are more than 100,000 clones in the sample; 60% to 80% occur only once, and roughly 4% lies in the top ten. As for this clone: Its target is not known.

This CDR3 has 14 residues. In germline, CDR1 is SGHAT, CDR2 FQNNGV. V lost 6 bases and J 0 bases, leaving 8 bases between the germline ends. Overall study findings and caveats: Reportedly, diagnosis of cytomegalovirus status by the classifier showed high specificity and sensitivity. When the data were analyzed later, several of the most significant clusters appeared to be linked to common viral pathogens.

This sequence joins TRBV11-2 and TRBJ2-2, with no clear D. The sequencing input was PBMCs. The sequence came from a middle-aged man in good health and CMV-seropositive. CDR3 coding DNA: TGTGCCAGCAGTACAACCGCGAACACCGGGGAGCTGTTTTTT. Residues: CASSTTANTGELFF.